What follows are 9 T cell receptor beta chains derived from one specimen sequenced in a study of T cells after yellow fever vaccination. A single record per CDR3 protein comes from TCRdb applying MiXCR to the 5' RACE reads. The sample lists a few hundred thousand distinct CDR3 sequences, approximately 12% occurring once. Sequences were derived from CD4+ T cells sorted from PBMCs, sampled 15 days after the yellow fever booster vaccination. These receptors were obtained from a man in his late teens or twenties who received the YFV17D yellow fever vaccine.

This clonotype has ten or more counts. V usage is TRBV10-1 and J usage is TRBJ2-1, with D perhaps given as TRBD1 or TRBD2 (5 bases each). Trimming left V 0 bases short and J 9 bases short, with 18 bases between. In germline, CDR1 is WNHNN, CDR2 SYGVQD (reference sequence). The CDR3 has 16 residues. The CDR3: CASSESLGEGFSEQFF. The CDR3 bases are TGCGCCAGCAGTGAGTCCTTGGGGGAAGGTTTTAGTGAGCAGTTCTTC.

This rearrangement joins TRBV4-2 to TRBJ1-1; D not certain. CDR3 length: 15 residues. V lost 0 bases, J lost 1 base, and 9 bases lay in between. The germline CDR1 and CDR2 sequences are LGHNA and YNFKEQ. CDR3 DNA: TGTGCCAGCAGCCAAGATTGGACGGAGAACACTGAAGCTTTCTTT. Its protein product is CASSQDWTENTEAFF.

The V and J genes are TRBV29-1 and TRBJ1-1; D remains unclear. In germline, CDR1 is SQVTM, CDR2 ANQGSEA. V lost 4 bases and J 2 bases, leaving 11 bases between the germline ends. CDR3 length equals 13 residues. CDR3 region: CSVAWTGNTEAFF. In nucleotides, the CDR3 is TGCAGCGTTGCTTGGACCGGAAACACTGAAGCTTTCTTT.

The chain combines TRBV6-2 or TRBV6-3 with TRBJ1-1; 9 nucleotides line up with TRBD1. Trimming removed 1 base from V and 11 bases from J; junction bases left unmatched: 11. The germline gives CDR1 MNHEY, CDR2 SVGEGT. The CDR3 is made up of 15 amino acids. The CDR3 loop is CASSYFGTGGVRAFF. Here the CDR3 DNA reads TGTGCCAGCAGTTACTTCGGAACAGGGGGCGTGAGGGCTTTCTTT.

This chain uses TRBV6-2 or TRBV6-3 with TRBJ1-1, with no clear D. CDR1 and CDR2 (germline): MNHEY, SVGEGT. This CDR3 region has 14 residues. V was pared by 7 bases and J by 5 bases, with 17 bases between. CDR3 sequence (DNA): TGTGCCAGCATCCCTCCGGGGTCGGGGACTGAAGCTTTCTTT. It translates to CASIPPGSGTEAFF.

This rearrangement joins TRBV3-1 to TRBJ1-1; a weak D match, TRBD1 (5 bases). Germline lookup yields CDR1 LGHDT and CDR2 YNNKEL (reference sequence). There are 16 residues in the CDR3. V was pared by 4 bases and J by 1 base, with 16 bases between. The CDR3 DNA sequence: TGTGCCAGCAGCCCCCCCCTCGGGGCGCGGAACACTGAAGCTTTCTTT. This gives the protein CASSPPLGARNTEAFF. Full variable domain (missing parts from reference TRBV3-1 and TRBJ1-1): DTAVSQTPKYLVTQMGNDKSIKCEQNLGHDTMYWYKQDSKKFLKIMFSYNNKELIINETVPNRFSPKSPDKAHLNLHINSLELGDSAVYFCASSPPLGARNTEAFFGQGTRLTVV.

J is TRBJ2-3 and V is TRBV9, with D tentatively TRBD2 (6 bases). Between the trimmed V and J ends, which lost 4 bases and 3 bases, there was a span of 15 bases. Germline V gene lookup returns CDR1 SGDLS and CDR2 YYNGEE. The CDR3 extends over 15 amino acids. CDR3 DNA sequence: TGTGCCAGCAGCCCTACTAGCTTCGGGACAGATACGCAGTATTTT. Its protein product is CASSPTSFGTDTQYF.

The rearrangement uses TRBV13 and TRBJ2-1, with D tentatively TRBD1 (6 bases). CDR3 length equals 14 residues. The V end lost 4 bases, the J end lost 10 bases, and 17 bases lay between the germline ends. CDR1 and CDR2 (germline): PRHDT, FYEKMQ (reference sequence). CDR3 residues: CASSSNLGGWEQFF. CDR3 nucleotide sequence: TGTGCCAGCAGCTCGAATCTTGGGGGCTGGGAGCAGTTCTTC.

V gene TRBV6-6 combines with J gene TRBJ2-5; tentatively, D is TRBD1 (6 bases). The CDR3 has 16 amino acids. The V end lost 5 bases, the J end lost 4 bases, and 20 bases lay between the germline ends. The germline V gene encodes CDR1 MNHNY and CDR2 SVGAGI (reference sequence). The CDR3 sequence: CASSPLGHQVGETQYF. The CDR3, as DNA: TGTGCCAGCAGTCCCTTGGGACACCAGGTGGGAGAGACCCAGTACTTC.